The present T cell receptor (beta chain) was sequenced within a study of molecular identifiers for immune sequencing clone quantification. General observations from the study: Sizes of highly expanded clones could be underestimated through identical TCRs sharing a barcode.

TCRdb processed the PCR reads anew with MiXCR; each CDR3 protein has one entry. The table lists 60,000 to 70,000 distinct CDR3 sequences, about a sixth of them singletons, with roughly 1.5% in the top ten. J gave up 8 bases and V 0 bases, and 6 bases lay outside the gene matches. The CDR3 has 16 residues. The V gene's germline CDR1 is MGHRA and CDR2 YSYEKL. This clonotype has at least ten counts. The antigen is not known. The clonotype was recovered from a human donor in good health. Some libraries in this study had Jurkat cell RNA spiked in. Material for sequencing was naive CD8+ T cells from blood, with Jurkat cell RNA spiked in. Subset defined: FACS-sorted CD8+CD4-CCR7+CD45RA+ naive T cells. The rearrangement links TRBV4-1 to TRBJ2-1, with 11 bases lining up with TRBD2. CDR3 sequence: CASSQEILAGEDEQFF. CDR3 sequence (DNA): TGCGCCAGCAGCCAAGAGATACTAGCGGGAGAAGATGAGCAGTTCTTC.